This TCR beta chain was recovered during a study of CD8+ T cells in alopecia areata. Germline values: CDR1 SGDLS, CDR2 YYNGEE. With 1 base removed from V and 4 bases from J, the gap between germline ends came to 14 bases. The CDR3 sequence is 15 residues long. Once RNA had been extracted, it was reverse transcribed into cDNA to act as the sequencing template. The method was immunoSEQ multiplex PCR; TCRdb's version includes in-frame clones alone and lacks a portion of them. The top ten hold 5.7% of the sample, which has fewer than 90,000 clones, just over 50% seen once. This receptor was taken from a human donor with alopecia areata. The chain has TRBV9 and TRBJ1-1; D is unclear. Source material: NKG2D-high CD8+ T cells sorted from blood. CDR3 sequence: CASSVNSRWGTEAFF. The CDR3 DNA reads TGTGCCAGCAGCGTAAATTCTCGGTGGGGCACTGAAGCTTTCTTT.